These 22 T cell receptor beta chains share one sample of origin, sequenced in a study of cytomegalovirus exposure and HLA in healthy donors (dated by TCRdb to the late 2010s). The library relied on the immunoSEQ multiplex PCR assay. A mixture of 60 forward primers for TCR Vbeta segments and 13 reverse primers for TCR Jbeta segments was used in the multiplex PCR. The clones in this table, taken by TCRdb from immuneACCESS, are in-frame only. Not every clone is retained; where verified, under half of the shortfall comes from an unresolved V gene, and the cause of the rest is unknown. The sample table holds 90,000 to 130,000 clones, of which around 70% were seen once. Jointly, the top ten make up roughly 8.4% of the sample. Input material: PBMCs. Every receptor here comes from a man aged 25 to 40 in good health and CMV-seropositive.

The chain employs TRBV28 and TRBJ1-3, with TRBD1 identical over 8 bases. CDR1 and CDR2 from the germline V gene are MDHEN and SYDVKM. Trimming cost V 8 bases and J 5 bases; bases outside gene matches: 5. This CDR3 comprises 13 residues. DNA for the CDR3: TGTGCCAGCGAAGGACAGGGCAGAAACACCATATATTTT. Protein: CASEGQGRNTIYF.

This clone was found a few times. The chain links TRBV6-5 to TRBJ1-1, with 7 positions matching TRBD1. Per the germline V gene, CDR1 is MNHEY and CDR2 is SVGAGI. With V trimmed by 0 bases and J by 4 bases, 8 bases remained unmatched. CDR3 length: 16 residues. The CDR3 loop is CASSYSPQGWGTEAFF. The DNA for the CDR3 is TGTGCCAGCAGTTACTCCCCACAGGGGTGGGGCACTGAAGCTTTCTTT.

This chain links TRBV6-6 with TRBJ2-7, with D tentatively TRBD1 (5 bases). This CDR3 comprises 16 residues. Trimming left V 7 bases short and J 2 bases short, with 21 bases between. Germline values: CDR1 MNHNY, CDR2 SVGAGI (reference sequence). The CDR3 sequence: CASIGVTTGLTYEQYV. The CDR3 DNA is TGTGCCAGCATTGGAGTCACTACAGGTCTTACCTACGAGCAGTACGTC.

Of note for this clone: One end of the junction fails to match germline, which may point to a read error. Written as DNA, the CDR3 is TGCAGCGTCGAAGGACAGGGGGTCGCCGGGGAGCTGTTTTTT. This encodes CSVEGQGVAGELFF. This chain joins TRBV29-1 and TRBJ2-2, with TRBD1 identical over 10 bases. Germline lookup yields CDR1 SQVTM and CDR2 ANQGSEA. The length of the CDR3 is 14 residues.

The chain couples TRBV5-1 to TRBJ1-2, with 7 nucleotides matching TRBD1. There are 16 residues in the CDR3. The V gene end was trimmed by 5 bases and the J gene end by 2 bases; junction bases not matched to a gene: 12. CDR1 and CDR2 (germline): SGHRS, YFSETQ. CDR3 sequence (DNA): TGCGCCAGCAGTTCCGGGACAGCCTCTCCGAACTATGGCTACACCTTC. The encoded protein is CASSSGTASPNYGYTF.

CDR3 nucleotides: TGTGCCAGCAGCTCGAGGACAGGCCTCGAAAATTCACCCCTCCACTTT. It specifies CASSSRTGLENSPLHF. The V and J genes are TRBV7-9 and TRBJ1-6; 7 bases are shared with TRBD1. J was trimmed by 7 bases and V by 4 bases; bases with no gene match: 10. The CDR3 consists of 16 residues. Germline-derived CDR1 and CDR2 are SEHNR and FQNEAQ (reference sequence).

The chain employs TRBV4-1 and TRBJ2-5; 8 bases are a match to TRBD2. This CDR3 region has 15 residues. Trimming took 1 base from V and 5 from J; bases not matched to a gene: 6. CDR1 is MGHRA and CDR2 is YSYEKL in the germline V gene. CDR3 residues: CASSQAGLVGETQYF. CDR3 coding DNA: TGCGCCAGCAGCCAAGCGGGACTAGTCGGGGAGACCCAGTACTTC.

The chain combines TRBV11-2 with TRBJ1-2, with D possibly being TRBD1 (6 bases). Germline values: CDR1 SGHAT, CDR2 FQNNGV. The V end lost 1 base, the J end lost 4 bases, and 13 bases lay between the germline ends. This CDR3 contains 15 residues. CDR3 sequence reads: CASSLARQVIYGYTF. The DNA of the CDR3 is TGTGCCAGCAGCTTAGCGCGACAGGTTATCTATGGCTACACCTTC. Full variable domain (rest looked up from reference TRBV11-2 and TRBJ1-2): EAGVAQSPRYKIIEKRQSVAFWCNPISGHATLYWYQQILGQGPKLLIQFQNNGVVDDSQLPKDRFSAERLKGVDSTLKIQPAKLEDSAVYLCASSLARQVIYGYTFGSGTRLTVV.

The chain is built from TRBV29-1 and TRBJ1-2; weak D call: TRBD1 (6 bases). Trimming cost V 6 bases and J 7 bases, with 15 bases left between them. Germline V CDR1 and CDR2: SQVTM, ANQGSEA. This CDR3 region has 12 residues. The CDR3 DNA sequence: TGCAGCGTCTCCGGGACAAGGGCTGGCTACACCTTC. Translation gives CSVSGTRAGYTF.

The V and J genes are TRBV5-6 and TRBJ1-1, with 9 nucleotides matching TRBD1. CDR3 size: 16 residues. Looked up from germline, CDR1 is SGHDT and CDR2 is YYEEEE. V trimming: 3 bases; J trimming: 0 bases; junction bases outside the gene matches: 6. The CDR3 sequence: CASSYRGPIMNTEAFF. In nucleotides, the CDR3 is TGTGCCAGCAGCTACAGGGGGCCAATTATGAACACTGAAGCTTTCTTT.

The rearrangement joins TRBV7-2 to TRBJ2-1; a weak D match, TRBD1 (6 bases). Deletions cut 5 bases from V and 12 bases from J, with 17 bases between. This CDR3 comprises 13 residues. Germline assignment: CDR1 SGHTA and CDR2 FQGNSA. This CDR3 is CASSENTGFVQFF. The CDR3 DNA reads TGTGCCAGCAGCGAAAATACAGGGTTTGTGCAGTTCTTC. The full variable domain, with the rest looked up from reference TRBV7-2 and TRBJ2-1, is GAGVSQSPSNKVTEKGKDVELRCDPISGHTALYWYRQSLGQGLEFLIYFQGNSAPDKSGLPSDRFSAERTGGSVSTLTIQRTQQEDSAVYLCASSENTGFVQFFGPGTRLTVL.

The CDR3 loop reads CAWSEAGGNTIYF. Written as DNA, the CDR3 is TGTGCCTGGAGTGAGGCAGGGGGAAACACCATATATTTT. V usage is TRBV30 and J usage is TRBJ1-3, with D maybe TRBD1 (5 bases). In germline, CDR1 is GTSNPN, CDR2 SVGIG (reference sequence). V was pared by 1 base and J by 4 bases, with 8 bases between. This CDR3 region has 13 residues.

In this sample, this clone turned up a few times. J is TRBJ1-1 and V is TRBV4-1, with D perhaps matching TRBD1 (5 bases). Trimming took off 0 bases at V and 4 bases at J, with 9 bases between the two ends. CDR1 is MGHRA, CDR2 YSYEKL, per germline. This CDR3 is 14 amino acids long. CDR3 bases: TGCGCCAGCAGCCAAGATTTCGGGGGCACTGAAGCTTTCTTT. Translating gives CASSQDFGGTEAFF.

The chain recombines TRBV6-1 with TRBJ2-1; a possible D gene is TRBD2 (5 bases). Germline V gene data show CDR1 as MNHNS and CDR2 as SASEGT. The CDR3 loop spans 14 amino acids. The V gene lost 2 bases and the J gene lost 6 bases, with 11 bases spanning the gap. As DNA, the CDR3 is TGTGCCAGCAGTGAATCAAAAGGAGGCAATGAGCAGTTCTTC. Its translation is CASSESKGGNEQFF.

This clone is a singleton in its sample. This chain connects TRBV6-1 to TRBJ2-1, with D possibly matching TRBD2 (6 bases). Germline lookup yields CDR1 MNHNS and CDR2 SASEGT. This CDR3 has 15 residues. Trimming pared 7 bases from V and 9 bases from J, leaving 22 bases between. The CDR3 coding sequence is TGTGCCAGCACCCACTCTAGCGAAGTACAAAGTGAGCAGTTCTTC. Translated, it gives CASTHSSEVQSEQFF.

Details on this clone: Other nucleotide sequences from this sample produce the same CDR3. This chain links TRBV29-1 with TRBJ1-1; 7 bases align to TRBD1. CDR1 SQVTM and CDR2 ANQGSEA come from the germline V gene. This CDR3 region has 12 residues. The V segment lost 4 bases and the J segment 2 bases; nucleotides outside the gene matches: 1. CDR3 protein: CSVGQGNTEAFF. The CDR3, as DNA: TGCAGCGTTGGACAGGGAAACACTGAAGCTTTCTTT.

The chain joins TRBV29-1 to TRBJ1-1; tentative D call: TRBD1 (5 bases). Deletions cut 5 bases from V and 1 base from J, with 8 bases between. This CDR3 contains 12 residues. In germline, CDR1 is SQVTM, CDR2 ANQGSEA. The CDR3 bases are TGCAGCGTTAGCAGGGAGAACACTGAAGCTTTCTTT. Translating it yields CSVSRENTEAFF.

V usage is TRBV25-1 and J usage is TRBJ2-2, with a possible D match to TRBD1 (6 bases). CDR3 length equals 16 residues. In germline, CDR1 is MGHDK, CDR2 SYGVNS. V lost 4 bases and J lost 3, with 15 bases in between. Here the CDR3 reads CASSGTVRAHTGELFF. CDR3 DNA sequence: TGTGCCAGCAGTGGGACAGTCCGGGCGCACACCGGGGAGCTGTTTTTT.

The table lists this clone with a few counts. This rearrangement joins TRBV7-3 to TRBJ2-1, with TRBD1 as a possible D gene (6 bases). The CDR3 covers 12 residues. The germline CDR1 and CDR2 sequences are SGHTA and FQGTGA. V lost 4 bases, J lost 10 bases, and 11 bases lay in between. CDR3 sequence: CASSYPGGEQFF. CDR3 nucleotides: TGTGCCAGCAGCTACCCTGGGGGCGAGCAGTTCTTC.

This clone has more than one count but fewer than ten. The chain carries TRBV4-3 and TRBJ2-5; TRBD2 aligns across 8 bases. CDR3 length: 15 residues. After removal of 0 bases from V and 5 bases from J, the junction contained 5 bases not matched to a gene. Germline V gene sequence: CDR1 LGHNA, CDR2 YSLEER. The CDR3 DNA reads TGCGCCAGCAGCCAAGATGCGGGGGGCCTGGAGACCCAGTACTTC. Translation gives CASSQDAGGLETQYF.

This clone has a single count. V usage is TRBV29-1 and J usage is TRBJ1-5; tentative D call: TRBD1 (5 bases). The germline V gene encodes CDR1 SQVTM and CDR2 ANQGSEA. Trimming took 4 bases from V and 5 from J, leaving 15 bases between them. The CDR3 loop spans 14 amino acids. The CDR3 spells CSVGGGKSDQPQHF. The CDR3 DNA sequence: TGCAGCGTTGGGGGGGGAAAGAGTGATCAGCCCCAGCATTTT.

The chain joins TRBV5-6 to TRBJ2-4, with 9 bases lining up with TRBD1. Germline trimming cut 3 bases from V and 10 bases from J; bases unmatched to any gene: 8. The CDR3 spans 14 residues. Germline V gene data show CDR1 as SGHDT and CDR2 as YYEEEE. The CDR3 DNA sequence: TGTGCCAGCAGCTCCTCCGGGACAGGGAAGATTCAGTACTTC. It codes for CASSSSGTGKIQYF. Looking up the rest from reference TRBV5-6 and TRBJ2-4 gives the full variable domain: DAGVTQSPTHLIKTRGQQVTLRCSPKSGHDTVSWYQQALGQGPQFIFQYYEEEERQRGNFPDRFSGHQFPNYSSELNVNALLLGDSALYLCASSSSGTGKIQYFGAGTRLSVL.